The 3 T cell receptor beta chains below come from one sample, sequenced in a study of CD8+CD57+ T cells in acquired aplastic anemia. Genomic DNA, the template, was used for profiling of the TCR beta VDJ and CDR3. Each CDR3 protein gets one entry after TCRdb re-called the reads with MiXCR. The table has 130,000 or so distinct CDR3 sequences, 40% seen once; the top ten hold 2.6%. For sequencing, patients were chosen who had shown expansion of CD8+CD57+ cells by flow cytometry. Material: sorted CD4+, CD8+, or CD8+CD57+ T cells (not recorded which) from PBMCs. These receptor sequences come from a human donor with aplastic anemia.

The count of this clonotype is one. A much larger clone is a single base away; this may be a read error. This sequence joins TRBV7-9 and TRBJ2-2; D is perhaps TRBD1 (6 bases). The CDR3 covers 14 residues. CDR1 is SEHNR, CDR2 FQNEAQ, per germline (reference sequence). The CDR3 reads CASSLGGDTGELLF. DNA for the CDR3: TGTGCCAGCAGCTTAGGAGGGGACACCGGGGAGCTGCTTTTT.

In regard to this clonotype: A much larger clone differs by one base, so this may be a read error. This chain connects TRBV2 to TRBJ2-7, with D hard to call. CDR3 length: 13 amino acids. Germline values: CDR1 SNHLY, CDR2 FYNNEI. The CDR3 DNA follows: TGTGTCAGCAGTACTCTAGTTACGGAGGAGCAGTACTTC. Its protein is CVSSTLVTEEQYF.

As to this clonotype: A much larger clone lies a single base off, so this may be a read error. The chain employs TRBV5-1 and TRBJ1-1; TRBD1 aligns across 8 bases. Per the germline V gene, CDR1 is SGHRS and CDR2 is YFSETQ. This CDR3 has 14 amino acids. CDR3 sequence: CPSSLGQANAEAFF. CDR3 bases: TGCCCCAGCAGCTTGGGACAGGCGAACGCTGAAGCTTTCTTT.